This TCR beta chain originates from a study of cytomegalovirus exposure and HLA in healthy donors. A multiplex PCR was run with 60 Vbeta primers and 13 Jbeta primers. Method: immunoSEQ multiplex PCR; TCRdb's copy keeps in-frame clones and lacks some. The sample has 190,000 or so clones, around four fifths seen once; the top ten hold over 1.5%. CDR1 and CDR2 from the germline V gene are LGHNA and YSLEER. The CDR3 is 15 residues long. The trim removed 4 bases at V and 3 bases at J, leaving 6 bases unmatched. This clonotype was sampled from a man between 45 and 60 years old in good health and CMV-seronegative. V usage is TRBV4-3 and J usage is TRBJ2-7, with TRBD2 identical over 10 bases. The sequenced material came from PBMCs. CDR3 sequence: CASSPKAGGSYEQYF. The CDR3 nucleotides are TGCGCCAGCAGCCCCAAAGCGGGAGGGAGCTACGAGCAGTACTTC.